The 26 T cell receptor beta chains below all came from one sample that was sequenced in a study of blood T cell repertoires in COVID-19. TCRdb keeps only in-frame clones here, not all; method: immunoSEQ multiplex PCR. The sample includes some 380,000 clones, 90% of them seen just once. The sequenced sample was peripheral blood. Receptors were obtained from a man younger than 35 with active or convalescent COVID-19.

Comments on this clone: The identical CDR3 is also encoded by other nucleotide sequences in the sample. The rearrangement uses TRBV18 and TRBJ1-4; D is perhaps TRBD1 (6 bases). The CDR3 length is 14 residues. Trimming took off 2 bases at V and 5 bases at J, with 9 bases between the two ends. Germline values: CDR1 KGHSH, CDR2 LQKENI. This chain's CDR3 is CASSPGQGNEKLFF. The CDR3 DNA reads TGTGCCAGCTCACCAGGGCAGGGGAATGAAAAACTGTTTTTT.

The chain is built from TRBV19 and TRBJ1-1; D is unresolved. Germline-derived CDR1 and CDR2 are LNHDA and SQIVND (reference sequence). V was cut by 5 bases and J by 1 base, with 14 bases left in between. The CDR3 runs to 15 residues. Here the CDR3 reads CASSLAVLGNTEAFF. The CDR3, as DNA: TGTGCCAGTAGTTTGGCGGTATTGGGGAACACTGAAGCTTTCTTT. The entire variable domain, with the rest obtained from reference TRBV19 and TRBJ1-1, is as follows: DGGITQSPKYLFRKEGQNVTLSCEQNLNHDAMYWYRQDPGQGLRLIYYSQIVNDFQKGDIAEGYSVSREKKESFPLTVTSAQKNPTAFYLCASSLAVLGNTEAFFGQGTRLTVV.

The chain carries TRBV7-9 and TRBJ2-1, with TRBD2 matching over 9 bases. The CDR3 is 16 residues long. Germline CDR1 SEHNR, CDR2 FQNEAQ (reference sequence). The trim removed 2 bases at V and 2 bases at J, leaving 4 bases unmatched. CDR3 nucleotides: TGTGCCAGCAGCTTATTAGCGGGAGCCCCCTACAATGAGCAGTTCTTC. Its translation is CASSLLAGAPYNEQFF.

This clone showed up just once. The chain recombines TRBV27 with TRBJ2-1; 7 bases fit TRBD2. Losses at the gene ends were 6 bases for V and 0 bases for J; bases not matched to a gene: 23. CDR1 and CDR2 (germline): MNHEY, SMNVEV (reference sequence). CDR3 length equals 21 residues. DNA of the CDR3: TGTGCCAGCAGGATGGGGGTTTCTAGCGGTAAATCAACTAGCTCCTACAATGAGCAGTTCTTC. This gives the protein CASRMGVSSGKSTSSYNEQFF.

J is TRBJ1-5 and V is TRBV19, with D perhaps matching TRBD1 (6 bases). This CDR3 has 14 residues. V was pared by 3 bases and J by 9 bases, with 15 bases between. The germline gives CDR1 LNHDA, CDR2 SQIVND (reference sequence). This chain's CDR3 is CASSISGVGGPQHF. In nucleotides, the CDR3 is TGTGCCAGTAGTATTTCAGGGGTTGGGGGGCCCCAGCATTTT. Looking up the rest from reference TRBV19 and TRBJ1-5 gives the full variable domain: DGGITQSPKYLFRKEGQNVTLSCEQNLNHDAMYWYRQDPGQGLRLIYYSQIVNDFQKGDIAEGYSVSREKKESFPLTVTSAQKNPTAFYLCASSISGVGGPQHFGDGTRLSIL.

The chain employs TRBV7-9 and TRBJ1-5; D call uncertain. Germline V gives CDR1 SEHNR, CDR2 FQNEAQ (reference sequence). With 2 bases removed from V and 4 bases from J, the gap between germline ends came to 9 bases. The CDR3 has 14 residues. The chain's CDR3 is CASSLNSLNQPQHF. CDR3 sequence (DNA): TGTGCCAGCAGCTTAAACAGCCTTAATCAGCCCCAGCATTTT. The full variable domain, rest sourced from reference TRBV7-9 and TRBJ1-5, is DTGVSQNPRHKITKRGQNVTFRCDPISEHNRLYWYRQTLGQGPEFLTYFQNEAQLEKSRLLSDRFSAERPKGSFSTLEIQRTEQGDSAMYLCASSLNSLNQPQHFGDGTRLSIL.

The chain links TRBV27 to TRBJ2-7; 12 nucleotides agree with TRBD2. V shed 3 bases, J shed 3 bases, and the junction held 3 bases outside the gene matches. This CDR3 region has 15 residues. The V gene's germline CDR1 is MNHEY and CDR2 SMNVEV (reference sequence). The CDR3 here is CASSFGLAGLYEQYF. CDR3 bases: TGTGCCAGCAGTTTCGGACTAGCGGGACTCTACGAGCAGTACTTC.

V is TRBV7-3 and J is TRBJ2-3; D is unresolved. Trimming cost V 0 bases and J 2 bases, with 9 bases left between them. The CDR3 is 15 residues long. Germline V gives CDR1 SGHTA, CDR2 FQGTGA. In DNA form, the CDR3 reads TGTGCCAGCAGCTTAACCGCCAGTACCACAGATACGCAGTATTTT. It specifies CASSLTASTTDTQYF.

In regard to this clone: One end of the junction does not line up with germline, which may come from a read error. The V call is TRBV6-2 or TRBV6-3, the J call TRBJ2-6, with D perhaps TRBD1 (5 bases). The germline V gene encodes CDR1 MNHEY and CDR2 SVGEGT. CDR3 length: 15 amino acids. The CDR3 sequence: CASSYSTSGANVLTF. CDR3 bases: TGTGCCAGCAGTTACTCGACTTCTGGGGCCAACGTGCTGACTTTC.

The chain couples TRBV19 to TRBJ2-7; 14 nucleotides match TRBD2. Unmatched junction bases numbered 11, after V lost 4 bases and J lost 6 bases. Germline CDR1 and CDR2: LNHDA and SQIVND (reference sequence). The CDR3 has 17 amino acids. This CDR3 is CASSRGLGTSGSSEQYF. DNA of the CDR3: TGTGCCAGTAGTAGAGGACTGGGGACTAGCGGGAGTTCCGAGCAGTACTTC.

The chain employs TRBV9 and TRBJ2-3, with 11 bases lining up with TRBD2. CDR3 length: 17 amino acids. The V and J ends lost 4 bases and 5 bases, in that order; junction bases with no gene match: 12. Germline CDR1 SGDLS, CDR2 YYNGEE. The CDR3 coding sequence is TGTGCCAGCAGCCCCCGACTAGCGGGGCCACCAGGAGATACGCAGTATTTT. As protein: CASSPRLAGPPGDTQYF.

The rearrangement links TRBV19 to TRBJ2-2, with a possible D match to TRBD2 (5 bases). The germline V and J ends were trimmed by 4 bases and 5 bases, with 8 bases remaining between them. The germline V gene has CDR1 LNHDA and CDR2 SQIVND (reference sequence). This CDR3 contains 13 residues. The CDR3 reads CASSTGITGELFF. The CDR3 DNA reads TGTGCCAGTAGTACGGGAATAACCGGGGAGCTGTTTTTT. Full variable domain (rest looked up from reference TRBV19 and TRBJ2-2): DGGITQSPKYLFRKEGQNVTLSCEQNLNHDAMYWYRQDPGQGLRLIYYSQIVNDFQKGDIAEGYSVSREKKESFPLTVTSAQKNPTAFYLCASSTGITGELFFGEGSRLTVL.

For this clone: The junction departs from germline at one end; a sequencing error may be responsible. The V call is TRBV19, the J call TRBJ2-6; tentatively, D is TRBD1 (6 bases). Germline values: CDR1 LNHDA, CDR2 SQIVND (reference sequence). This CDR3 contains 14 residues. CDR3 DNA sequence: TGTGCCACCCAACAGGGCCCTGGGGCCAACGTGCTGACTTTC. Translated: CATQQGPGANVLTF.

The rearrangement links TRBV7-3 to TRBJ2-6; D may be TRBD2 (5 bases). Germline loops: CDR1 SGHTA, CDR2 FQGTGA. The CDR3 covers 15 residues. V was clipped by 3 bases and J by 2 bases, with 8 bases between them. CDR3 sequence (DNA): TGTGCCAGCAGCTTTTCGGGGACTGGGGCCAACGTCCTGACTTTC. Its protein product is CASSFSGTGANVLTF. The full variable domain, with the rest looked up from reference TRBV7-3 and TRBJ2-6, is GAGVSQTPSNKVTEKGKYVELRCDPISGHTALYWYRQSLGQGPEFLIYFQGTGAADDSGLPNDRFFAVRPEGSVSTLKIQRTERGDSAVYLCASSFSGTGANVLTFGAGSRLTVL.

The chain links TRBV30 to TRBJ1-1, with a tentative D call TRBD1 (5 bases). CDR1 is GTSNPN, CDR2 SVGIG, per germline (reference sequence). The CDR3 contains 12 residues. Trimming removed 5 bases at V and 1 base at J, with 8 bases between. The CDR3 sequence: CAWEDRNTEAFF. The CDR3 DNA reads as TGTGCCTGGGAAGACAGGAACACTGAAGCTTTCTTT.

V gene TRBV7-3 combines with J gene TRBJ2-3; a weak D match, TRBD1 (5 bases). The CDR3 has 13 amino acids. V dropped 1 base and J dropped 7 bases, with 9 bases sitting between them. In germline, CDR1 is SGHTA, CDR2 FQGTGA. The CDR3 here is CASSLSPGNTQYF. The CDR3 region has the DNA TGTGCCAGCAGCTTAAGCCCAGGGAATACGCAGTATTTT.

The chain recombines TRBV19 with TRBJ2-7, with 10 bases identical to TRBD2. Germline V gene data show CDR1 as LNHDA and CDR2 as SQIVND (reference sequence). There are 15 residues in the CDR3. V shed 3 bases, J shed 4 bases, and the junction held 6 bases outside the gene matches. As DNA, the CDR3 is TGTGCCAGTAGTATTACGCTAGCGGGAGAATACGAGCAGTACTTC. Amino acids: CASSITLAGEYEQYF.

This clone was seen a few times. J is TRBJ1-2 and V is TRBV5-8; TRBD1 matches 11 bases. The CDR3 loop spans 16 amino acids. Germline assignment: CDR1 SGHTS and CDR2 YDEGEE. Trimming at V came to 4 bases and at J to 2 bases, leaving 7 bases not matched to a gene. The CDR3 nucleotides are TGTGCCAGCAGCAGGACAGGGGGCGAAGGGAACTATGGCTACACCTTC. Encoded protein: CASSRTGGEGNYGYTF.

This sequence joins TRBV5-5 and TRBJ2-1, with 9 bases identical to TRBD1. V trimming: 2 bases; J trimming: 4 bases; junction bases outside the gene matches: 4. Germline V gives CDR1 SGHKS, CDR2 YYEKEE (reference sequence). This CDR3 is built from 15 residues. The CDR3 DNA reads TGTGCCAGCAGCTTATGGGGACAGGGTTACAATGAGCAGTTCTTC. This translates into CASSLWGQGYNEQFF. The whole variable domain, filled in from reference TRBV5-5 and TRBJ2-1, reads DAGVTQSPTHLIKTRGQQVTLRCSPISGHKSVSWYQQVLGQGPQFIFQYYEKEERGRGNFPDRFSARQFPNYSSELNVNALLLGDSALYLCASSLWGQGYNEQFFGPGTRLTVL.

The chain links TRBV28 to TRBJ2-7; possibly TRBD2 for D (6 bases). This CDR3 is built from 15 residues. CDR1 is MDHEN and CDR2 is SYDVKM in the germline V gene. Trimming pared 6 bases from V and 6 bases from J, leaving 21 bases between. Written as DNA, the CDR3 is TGTGCCAGCAGACTCGGGGGTCCCCTCTCGGGCGAGCAGTACTTC. Translated: CASRLGGPLSGEQYF.

V usage is TRBV7-5 and J usage is TRBJ2-6; TRBD2, the D gene given by the table, was not confirmed from the DNA. TRBV7-5 is a listed pseudogene. There are 19 residues in the CDR3. DNA for the CDR3: TGTGCCAGAAGCTTAGAACCGGTTAGCGGGGGATCTGGGGCCAACGTGCTGACTTTC. This encodes CARSLEPVSGGSGANVLTF.

V usage is TRBV21-1 and J usage is TRBJ2-7; TRBD1, the D gene given by the table, was not confirmed from the DNA. TRBV21-1 is deemed a pseudogene. This CDR3 comprises 16 residues. CDR3 protein: CASASKGETGPYEQYF. In DNA form, the CDR3 reads TGTGCCAGCGCCTCAAAGGGAGAAACAGGGCCCTACGAGCAGTACTTC.

The chain's CDR3 is CASAMASLPRETQYF. CDR3 DNA: TGTGCCAGCGCAATGGCTAGTCTCCCTCGAGAGACCCAGTACTTC. The J gene is TRBJ2-5, the V gene TRBV28; the D is unclear. Germline CDR1 and CDR2: MDHEN and SYDVKM. V was trimmed by 8 bases and J by 4 bases, leaving 20 bases between them. The CDR3 runs 15 residues.

The genes are TRBV6-5 and TRBJ2-7; possible D gene TRBD2, 6 bases. The CDR3 extends over 14 amino acids. Germline V lookup: CDR1 MNHEY, CDR2 SVGAGI. V dropped 5 bases and J dropped 3 bases, with 14 bases sitting between them. The DNA for the CDR3 is TGTGCCAGCAGTCCCGGGACTGTTCTCTACGAGCAGTACTTC. As protein: CASSPGTVLYEQYF.

This rearrangement joins TRBV29-1 to TRBJ1-3; D not certain. Germline V CDR1 and CDR2: SQVTM, ANQGSEA. This CDR3 contains 11 residues. The ends were cut back, 7 bases at V and 7 bases at J, with 11 bases in the middle. CDR3 DNA: TGCAGCGCCGAGTCAGGCAACACCATATATTTT. Translated: CSAESGNTIYF.

The gene calls are TRBV3-1 (or the pseudogene TRBV3-2) and TRBJ2-1; 12 bases line up with TRBD2. The CDR3 contains 16 residues. Looked up from germline, CDR1 is LGHDT and CDR2 is YNNKEL (reference sequence). J was trimmed by 7 bases and V by 4 bases; bases with no gene match: 8. The CDR3 spells CASSLESTSGRNEQFF. The CDR3 DNA reads as TGTGCCAGCAGCCTAGAATCGACTAGCGGGAGAAATGAGCAGTTCTTC.